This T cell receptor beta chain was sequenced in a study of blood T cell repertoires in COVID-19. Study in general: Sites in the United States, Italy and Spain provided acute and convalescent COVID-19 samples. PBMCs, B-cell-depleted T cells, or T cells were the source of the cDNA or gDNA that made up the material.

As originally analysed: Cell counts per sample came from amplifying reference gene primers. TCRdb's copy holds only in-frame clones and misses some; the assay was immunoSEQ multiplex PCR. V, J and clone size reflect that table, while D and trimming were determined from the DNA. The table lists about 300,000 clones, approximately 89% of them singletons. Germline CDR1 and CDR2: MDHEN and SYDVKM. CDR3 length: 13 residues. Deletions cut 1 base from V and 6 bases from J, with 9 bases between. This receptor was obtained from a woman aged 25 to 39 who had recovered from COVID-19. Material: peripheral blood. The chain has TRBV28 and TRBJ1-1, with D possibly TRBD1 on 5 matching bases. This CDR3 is CASSLLDKPEAFF. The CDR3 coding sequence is TGTGCCAGCAGTTTATTGGACAAACCTGAAGCTTTCTTT.